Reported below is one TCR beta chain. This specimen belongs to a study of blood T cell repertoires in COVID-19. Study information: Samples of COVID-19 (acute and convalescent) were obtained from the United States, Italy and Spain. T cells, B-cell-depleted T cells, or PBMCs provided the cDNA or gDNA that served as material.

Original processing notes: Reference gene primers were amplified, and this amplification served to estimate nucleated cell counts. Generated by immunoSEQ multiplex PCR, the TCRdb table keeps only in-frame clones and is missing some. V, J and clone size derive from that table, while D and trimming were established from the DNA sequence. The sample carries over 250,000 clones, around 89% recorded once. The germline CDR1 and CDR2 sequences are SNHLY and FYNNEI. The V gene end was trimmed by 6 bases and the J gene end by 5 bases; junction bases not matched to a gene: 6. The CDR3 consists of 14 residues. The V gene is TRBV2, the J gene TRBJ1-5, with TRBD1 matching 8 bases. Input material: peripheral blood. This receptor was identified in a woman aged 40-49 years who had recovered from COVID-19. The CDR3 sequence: CASSPRGRDQPQHF. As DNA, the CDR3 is TGTGCCAGCAGCCCCAGGGGGCGGGATCAGCCCCAGCATTTT.